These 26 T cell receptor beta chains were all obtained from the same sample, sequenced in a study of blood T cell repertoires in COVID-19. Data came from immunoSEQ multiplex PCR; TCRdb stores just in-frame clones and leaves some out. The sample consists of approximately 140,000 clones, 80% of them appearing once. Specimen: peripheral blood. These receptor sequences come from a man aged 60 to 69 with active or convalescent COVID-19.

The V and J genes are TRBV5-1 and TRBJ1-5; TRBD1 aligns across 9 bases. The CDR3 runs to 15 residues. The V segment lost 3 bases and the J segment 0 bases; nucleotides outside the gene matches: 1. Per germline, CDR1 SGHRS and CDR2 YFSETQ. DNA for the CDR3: TGCGCCAGCAGCTCGGGACAGGGTAGCAATCAGCCCCAGCATTTT. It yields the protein CASSSGQGSNQPQHF.

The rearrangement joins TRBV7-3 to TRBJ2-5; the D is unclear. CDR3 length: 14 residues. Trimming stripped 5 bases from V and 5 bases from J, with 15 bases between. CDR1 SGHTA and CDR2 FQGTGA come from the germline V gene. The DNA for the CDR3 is TGTGCCAGCAGCCCCGGGTCGCCATCGGAGACCCAGTACTTC. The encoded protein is CASSPGSPSETQYF.

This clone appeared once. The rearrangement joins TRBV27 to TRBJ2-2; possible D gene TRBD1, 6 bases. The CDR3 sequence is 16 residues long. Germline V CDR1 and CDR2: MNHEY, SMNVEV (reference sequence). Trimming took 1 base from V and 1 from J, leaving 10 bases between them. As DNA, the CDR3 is TGTGCCAGCAGTTTATTCCGGACAGAGAACACCGGGGAGCTGTTTTTT. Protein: CASSLFRTENTGELFF.

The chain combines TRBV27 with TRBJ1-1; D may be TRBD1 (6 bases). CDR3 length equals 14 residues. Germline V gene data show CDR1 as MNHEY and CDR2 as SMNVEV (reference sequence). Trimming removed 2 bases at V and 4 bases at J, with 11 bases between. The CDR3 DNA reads TGTGCCAGCAGTTTAAGCCAGGGGAGCACTGAAGCTTTCTTT. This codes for CASSLSQGSTEAFF.

In DNA form, the CDR3 reads TGTGCCAGCAGCAAACCTGGGCAGGGGGCTTATGGCTACACCTTC. Its translation is CASSKPGQGAYGYTF. The V and J genes are TRBV28 and TRBJ1-2; 8 bases fit TRBD1. The ends lost 6 bases at V and 5 bases at J; junction bases unmatched: 11. CDR3 length: 15 residues. Germline V gives CDR1 MDHEN, CDR2 SYDVKM.

This chain's CDR3 is CASSSHKVIAGATDTQYF. DNA for the CDR3: TGTGCCAGCAGCTCACATAAGGTGATAGCGGGAGCGACAGATACGCAGTATTTT. The chain links TRBV11-2 to TRBJ2-3; 9 bases agree with TRBD2. The germline gives CDR1 SGHAT, CDR2 FQNNGV. Trimming at V came to 4 bases and at J to 3 bases, leaving 14 bases not matched to a gene. The length of the CDR3 is 18 residues. Drawing the rest from reference TRBV11-2 and TRBJ2-3, the complete variable domain is EAGVAQSPRYKIIEKRQSVAFWCNPISGHATLYWYQQILGQGPKLLIQFQNNGVVDDSQLPKDRFSAERLKGVDSTLKIQPAKLEDSAVYLCASSSHKVIAGATDTQYFGPGTRLTVL.

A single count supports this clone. For the CDR3, the DNA is TGTGCCAGCAGCCAAACCCCGGGACTAGCGGGGCCGGAGGAGCTGTTTTTT. This translates into CASSQTPGLAGPEELFF. The rearrangement joins TRBV4-2 to TRBJ2-2; 13 bases align to TRBD2. Germline trimming cut 2 bases from V and 10 bases from J; bases unmatched to any gene: 10. The CDR3 totals 17 residues. In germline, CDR1 is LGHNA, CDR2 YNFKEQ.

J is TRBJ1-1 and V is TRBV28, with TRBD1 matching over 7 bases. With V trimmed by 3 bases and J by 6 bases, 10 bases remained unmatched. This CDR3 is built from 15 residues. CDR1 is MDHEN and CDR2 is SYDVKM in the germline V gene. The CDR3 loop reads CASSFSTGKFAEAFF. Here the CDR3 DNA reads TGTGCCAGCAGTTTCTCGACAGGGAAGTTTGCTGAAGCTTTCTTT.

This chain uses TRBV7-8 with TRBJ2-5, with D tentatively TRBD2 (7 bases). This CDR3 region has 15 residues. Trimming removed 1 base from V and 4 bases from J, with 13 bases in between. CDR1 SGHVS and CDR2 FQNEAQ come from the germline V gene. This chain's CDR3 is CASSLGGRGGETQYF. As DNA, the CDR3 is TGTGCCAGCAGCTTAGGCGGGAGAGGGGGAGAGACCCAGTACTTC. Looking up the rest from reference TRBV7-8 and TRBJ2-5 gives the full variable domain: GAGVSQSPRYKVAKRGQDVALRCDPISGHVSLFWYQQALGQGPEFLTYFQNEAQLDKSGLPSDRFFAERPEGSVSTLKIQRTQQEDSAVYLCASSLGGRGGETQYFGPGTRLLVL.

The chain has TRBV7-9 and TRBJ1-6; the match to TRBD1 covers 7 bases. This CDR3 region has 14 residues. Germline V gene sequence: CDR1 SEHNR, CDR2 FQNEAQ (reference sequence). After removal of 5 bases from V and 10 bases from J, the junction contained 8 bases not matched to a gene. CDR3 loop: CASSLRGWESPLHF. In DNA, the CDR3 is TGTGCCAGCAGCCTCAGGGGGTGGGAATCACCCCTCCACTTT. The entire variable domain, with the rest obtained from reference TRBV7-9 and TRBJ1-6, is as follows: DTGVSQNPRHKITKRGQNVTFRCDPISEHNRLYWYRQTLGQGPEFLTYFQNEAQLEKSRLLSDRFSAERPKGSFSTLEIQRTEQGDSAMYLCASSLRGWESPLHFGNGTRLTVT.

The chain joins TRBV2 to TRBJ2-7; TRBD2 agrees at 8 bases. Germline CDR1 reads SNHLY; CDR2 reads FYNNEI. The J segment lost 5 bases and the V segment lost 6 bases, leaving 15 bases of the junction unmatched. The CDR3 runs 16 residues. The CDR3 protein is CASSGRGRTLRNEQYF. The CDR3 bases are TGTGCCAGCAGCGGGAGGGGTCGGACCCTAAGGAACGAGCAGTACTTC.

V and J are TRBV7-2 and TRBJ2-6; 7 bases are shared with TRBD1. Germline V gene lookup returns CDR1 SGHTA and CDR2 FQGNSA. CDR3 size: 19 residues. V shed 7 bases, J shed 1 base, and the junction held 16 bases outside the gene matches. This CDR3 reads CASIPELGTEASGANVLTF. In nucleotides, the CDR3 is TGTGCCAGCATCCCCGAGCTCGGGACAGAAGCATCTGGGGCCAACGTCCTGACTTTC.

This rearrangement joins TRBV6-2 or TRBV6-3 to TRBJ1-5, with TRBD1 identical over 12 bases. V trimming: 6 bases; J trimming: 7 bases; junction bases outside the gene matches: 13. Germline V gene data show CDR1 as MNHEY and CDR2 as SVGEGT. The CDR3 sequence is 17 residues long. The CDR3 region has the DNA TGTGCCAGCAGCACCTTAGCCGGGACAGGGGGCAGGCAGCCCCAGCATTTT. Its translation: CASSTLAGTGGRQPQHF.

The CDR3: CASSQSPLAGERNEQFF. The CDR3 region has the DNA TGCGCCAGCAGCCAATCCCCGCTGGCGGGAGAACGCAATGAGCAGTTCTTC. This chain connects TRBV4-1 to TRBJ2-1, with 7 positions matching TRBD2. J was trimmed by 6 bases and V by 2 bases; bases with no gene match: 13. Germline CDR1 and CDR2: MGHRA and YSYEKL. The CDR3 consists of 17 residues.

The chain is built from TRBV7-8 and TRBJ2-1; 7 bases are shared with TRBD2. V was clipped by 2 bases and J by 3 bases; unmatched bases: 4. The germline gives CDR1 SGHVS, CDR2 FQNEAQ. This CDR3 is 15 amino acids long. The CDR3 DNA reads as TGTGCCAGCAGCTTAAGGCTAGCGGACTACAATGAGCAGTTCTTC. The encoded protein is CASSLRLADYNEQFF.

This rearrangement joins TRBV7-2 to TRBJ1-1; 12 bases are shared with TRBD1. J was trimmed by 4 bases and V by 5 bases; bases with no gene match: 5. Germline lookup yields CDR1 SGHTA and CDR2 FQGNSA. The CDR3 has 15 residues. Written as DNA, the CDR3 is TGTGCCAGCAGCACGGGACAGGGGGCGGGCACTGAAGCTTTCTTT. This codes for CASSTGQGAGTEAFF.

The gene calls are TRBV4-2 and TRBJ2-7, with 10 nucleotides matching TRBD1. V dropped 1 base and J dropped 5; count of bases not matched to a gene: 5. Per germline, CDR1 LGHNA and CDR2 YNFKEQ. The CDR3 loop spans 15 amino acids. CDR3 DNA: TGTGCCAGCAGCCAAGGGGACAGGGGAGGCAACGAGCAGTACTTC. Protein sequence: CASSQGDRGGNEQYF.

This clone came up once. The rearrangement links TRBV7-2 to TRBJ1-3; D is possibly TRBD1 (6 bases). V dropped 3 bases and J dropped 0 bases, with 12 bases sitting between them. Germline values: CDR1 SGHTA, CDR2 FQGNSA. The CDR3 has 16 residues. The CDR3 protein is CASSLIQGSSGNTIYF. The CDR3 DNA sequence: TGTGCCAGCAGCTTGATACAGGGCAGCTCTGGAAACACCATATATTTT.

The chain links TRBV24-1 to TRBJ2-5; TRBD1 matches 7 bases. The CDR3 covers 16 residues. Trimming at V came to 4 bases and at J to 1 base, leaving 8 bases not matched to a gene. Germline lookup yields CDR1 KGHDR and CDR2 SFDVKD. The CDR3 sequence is CATSDPTGKGQETQYF. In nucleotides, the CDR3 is TGTGCCACCAGTGACCCGACAGGGAAGGGCCAAGAGACCCAGTACTTC.

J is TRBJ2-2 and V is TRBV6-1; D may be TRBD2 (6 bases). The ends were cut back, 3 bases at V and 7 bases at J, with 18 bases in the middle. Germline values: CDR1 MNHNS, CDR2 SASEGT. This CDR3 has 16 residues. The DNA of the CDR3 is TGTGCCAGCAGTGACCAACTGGGGGGATTCATCGGGGAGCTGTTTTTT. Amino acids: CASSDQLGGFIGELFF.

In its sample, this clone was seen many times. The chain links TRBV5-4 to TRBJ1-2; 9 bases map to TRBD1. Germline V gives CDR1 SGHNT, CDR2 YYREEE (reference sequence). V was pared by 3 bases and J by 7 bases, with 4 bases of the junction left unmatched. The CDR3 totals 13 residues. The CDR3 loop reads CASSSMTGGGYTF. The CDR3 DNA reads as TGTGCCAGCAGCTCGATGACAGGGGGTGGCTACACCTTC. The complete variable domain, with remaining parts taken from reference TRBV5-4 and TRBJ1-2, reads ETGVTQSPTHLIKTRGQQVTLRCSSQSGHNTVSWYQQALGQGPQFIFQYYREEENGRGNFPPRFSGLQFPNYSSELNVNALELDDSALYLCASSSMTGGGYTFGSGTRLTVV.

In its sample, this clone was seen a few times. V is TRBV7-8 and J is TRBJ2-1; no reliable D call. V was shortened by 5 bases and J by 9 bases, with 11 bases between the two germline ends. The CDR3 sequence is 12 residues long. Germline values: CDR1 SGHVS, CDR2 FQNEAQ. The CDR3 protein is CASSLGPGEQFF. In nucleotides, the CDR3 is TGTGCCAGCAGCCTGGGTCCGGGTGAGCAGTTCTTC.

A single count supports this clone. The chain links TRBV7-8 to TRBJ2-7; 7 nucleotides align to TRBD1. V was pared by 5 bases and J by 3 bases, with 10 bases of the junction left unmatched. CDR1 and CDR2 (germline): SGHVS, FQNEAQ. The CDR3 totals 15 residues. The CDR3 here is CASSPMRGQGYEQYF. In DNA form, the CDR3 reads TGTGCCAGCAGCCCTATGAGGGGGCAGGGCTACGAGCAGTACTTC.

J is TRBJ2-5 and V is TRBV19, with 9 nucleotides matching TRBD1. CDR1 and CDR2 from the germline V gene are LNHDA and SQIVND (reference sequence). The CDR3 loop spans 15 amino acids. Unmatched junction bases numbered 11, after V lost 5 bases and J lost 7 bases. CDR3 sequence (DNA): TGTGCCAGTAGTGTTACGGGACAGGGTTTCGGGACCCAGTACTTC. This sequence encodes CASSVTGQGFGTQYF.

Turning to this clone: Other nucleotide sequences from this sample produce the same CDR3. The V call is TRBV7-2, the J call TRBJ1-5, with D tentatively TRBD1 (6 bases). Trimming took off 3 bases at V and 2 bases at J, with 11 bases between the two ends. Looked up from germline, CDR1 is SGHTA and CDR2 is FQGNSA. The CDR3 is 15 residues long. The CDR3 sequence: CASSLRGGGNQPQHF. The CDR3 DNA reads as TGTGCCAGCAGCTTGAGGGGGGGTGGCAATCAGCCCCAGCATTTT.

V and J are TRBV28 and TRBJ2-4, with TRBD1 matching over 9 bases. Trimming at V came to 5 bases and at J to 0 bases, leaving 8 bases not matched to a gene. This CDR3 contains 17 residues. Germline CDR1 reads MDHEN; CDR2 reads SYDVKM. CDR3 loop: CASSPPDRGVAKNIQYF. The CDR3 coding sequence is TGTGCCAGCAGTCCCCCCGACAGGGGGGTAGCCAAAAACATTCAGTACTTC.